The 2 T cell receptor beta chains given below trace back to one sample, sequenced in a study of T cells in Graves' hyperthyroidism and ophthalmopathy (dated by TCRdb to about 2019). Library method: multiplex PCR. TCRdb records Illumina HiSeq 2000 as the sequencer. The TCR beta CDR3 regions were amplified from RNA transcripts. A first-round RT-PCR of the TCR CDR3 used the HTBI primer set with the Qiagen OneStep RT-PCR kit. TCRdb reworked the public reads: Q25 trimming with fastp, MiXCR clone assembly, productive beta chains retained. Every distinct CDR3 protein forms one entry, paired with its most common genes and DNA. Counted in this sample were fewer than 750,000 distinct CDR3 sequences; under 60% of them appeared once. Approximately 7.5% of the sample rests with the top ten. The sequenced sample consisted of peripheral blood or thyroid tissue (not recorded which). These receptors originate from a woman between 18 and 29 years old with Graves' hyperthyroidism.

V usage is TRBV2 and J usage is TRBJ1-2, with 7 bases identical to TRBD1. V shed 4 bases and J 6 bases; nucleotides not matched to a gene: 8. The CDR3 loop spans 14 amino acids. Per the germline V gene, CDR1 is SNHLY and CDR2 is FYNNEI. Here the CDR3 DNA reads TGTGCCAGCAGTGGCCGACAGGGACCCAATGGCTACACCTTC. Translating gives CASSGRQGPNGYTF.

This chain joins TRBV5-4 and TRBJ1-2; the D gene is possibly TRBD1 (5 bases). V was pared by 5 bases and J by 11 bases, with 22 bases between. The CDR3 consists of 14 residues. Germline V gene lookup returns CDR1 SGHNT and CDR2 YYREEE (reference sequence). Here the CDR3 DNA reads TGTGCCAGCAGTAGAAGGAGGGGCGGCCCCGAGTACACCTTC. Its translation: CASSRRRGGPEYTF.